The TCR beta chain described here comes from a study of shared clonotypes between healthy human individuals. Study-wide results and limits: Incomplete sequencing of sorted subsets was indicated by rarefaction despite large depth.

Assay execution took place at the deep level. Every immunoSEQ plate was one replicate of a subset's evenly spread DNA. TCRdb's copy holds only in-frame clones and misses some; the assay was immunoSEQ multiplex PCR. This sample has under 1,100,000 clones; 75% to 80% occur once, and the top ten carry roughly 0.65%. This clone has a single count. The antigen remains undetermined. Naive CD4+ cells were CD45RA-selected; the remaining cells were memory. The ends lost 6 bases at V and 6 bases at J; junction bases unmatched: 3. Germline CDR1 is MNHEY and CDR2 is SVGAGI. This CDR3 has 12 residues. This chain joins TRBV6-5 and TRBJ1-2, with 8 bases that match TRBD1. The sequencing input was memory CD4+ T cells from PBMCs. Subset specified: CD45RA-negative fraction. This clonotype was obtained from a man younger than 35 in good health. Some clones in this sample may be carry-over from other donors' samples. CDR3 loop: CASSSDRDGYTF. CDR3 coding DNA: TGTGCCAGCAGCTCGGACAGGGATGGCTACACCTTC.